The clone carrying this T cell receptor beta chain has only a few counts. This sample stems from a study of blood T cell repertoires in COVID-19. About the research overall: The United States, Italy and Spain provided the acute and convalescent COVID-19 samples. Sample material is recorded as cDNA or gDNA derived from T cells, B-cell-depleted T cells, or PBMCs.

The CDR3 extends over 16 amino acids. Trimming took 5 bases from V and 6 from J; bases not matched to a gene: 10. Germline assignment: CDR1 SEHNR and CDR2 FQNEAQ (reference sequence). Source study methods: It was from reference gene primer amplification that nucleated cell counts were estimated. Method: immunoSEQ multiplex PCR; TCRdb's copy keeps in-frame clones and lacks some. The V and J calls and clone size are taken from that table; D and trimming were inferred from the DNA. This table has 120,000 or so clones, about 87% appearing once. The chain combines TRBV7-9 with TRBJ1-6, with TRBD1 identical over 7 bases. Sequenced input: peripheral blood. This receptor was identified in a woman between 65 and 79 years old with acute or convalescent COVID-19. CDR3: CASSPLSGTVNSPLHF. The CDR3 DNA is TGTGCCAGCAGCCCGCTTTCCGGGACAGTTAATTCACCCCTCCACTTT.